This section outlines one T cell receptor beta chain sequence together with its context. Its antigen is not known. Germline lookup yields CDR1 GTSNPN and CDR2 SVGIG (reference sequence). CDR3 size: 14 residues. Trimming at V came to 0 bases and at J to 4 bases, leaving 5 bases not matched to a gene. The data derive from a study of OX40 agonist ivuxolimab in advanced cancers. Study-level points and caveats: Doses of 0.1 to 3.0 mg/kg were accompanied by clonal expansion of CD4+ and CD8+ blood T cells by week 6. Partial responders at 0.1-3.0 mg/kg showed near-lowest clonal expansion. Researchers did not determine the expanded peripheral T cells' antigen specificity.

Autoimmune disease history or systemic immunosuppression led to patients being barred. Clones were sequenced by immunoSEQ multiplex PCR, and TCRdb holds only the in-frame ones, with some missing. Of tens of thousands of clones listed, around 84% are singletons. This clonotype was obtained from an adult with an advanced solid tumor such as melanoma, head and neck, liver or kidney cancer. The chain uses TRBV30 and TRBJ1-2; TRBD1 aligns across 7 bases. The sample was CD4+ or CD8+ T cells sorted from blood, taken in a trial of the OX40 agonist ivuxolimab. The CDR3 coding sequence is TGTGCCTGGAGTGTAGACAGGGCTATCTATGGCTACACCTTC. Its translation: CAWSVDRAIYGYTF.